One sample yielded the 25 T cell receptor beta chains listed below, sequenced in a study of blood T cells in healthy people across ages. Primers used in a second PCR of roughly 6 to 11 cycles were a sample-barcoded 5' primer and a J-beta primer mix. One entry per CDR3 protein, called by TCRdb with MiXCR from the 5' RACE reads. The data show about 2 million distinct CDR3 sequences, around 50% seen once. Sequences were obtained from blood. The receptors shown here come from a woman aged 40-49 years in good health.

The CDR3 nucleotides are TGTGCCAGCAGCTTGGGTTACCGGGACAGGGTTTCGTACGAGCAGTACTTC. This sequence encodes CASSLGYRDRVSYEQYF. The chain recombines TRBV5-5 with TRBJ2-7; 9 bases are shared with TRBD1. V shed 0 bases, J shed 4 bases, and the junction held 11 bases outside the gene matches. The CDR3 extends over 17 amino acids. Germline values: CDR1 SGHKS, CDR2 YYEKEE (reference sequence).

This chain uses TRBV20-1 with TRBJ2-7; 13 nucleotides match TRBD2. The CDR3 length is 17 residues. Germline loops: CDR1 DFQATT, CDR2 SNEGSKA (reference sequence). Germline trimming cut 0 bases from V and 2 bases from J; bases unmatched to any gene: 7. CDR3 residues: CSARDLKGLAGTYEQYF. Here the CDR3 DNA reads TGCAGTGCTAGAGATTTGAAGGGACTAGCGGGAACCTACGAGCAGTACTTC.

Points on this clonotype: At one boundary the junction diverges from the germline segment, which might be a read error. The CDR3 sequence: CASSKALGFRASGANVPTF. The CDR3 DNA reads TGCGCCAGCAGCAAGGCCTTGGGGTTCAGGGCCTCTGGGGCCAACGTCCCGACTTTC. V gene TRBV5-1 combines with J gene TRBJ2-6, with D perhaps matching TRBD1 (5 bases). CDR1 is SGHRS, CDR2 YFSETQ, per germline. This CDR3 has 19 amino acids.

The chain recombines TRBV7-2 with TRBJ2-6; TRBD2 matches 7 bases. Trimming cost V 2 bases and J 0 bases; bases outside gene matches: 7. The CDR3 covers 18 residues. Germline CDR1 reads SGHTA; CDR2 reads FQGNSA. This chain's CDR3 is CASSLLPGLSSGANVLTF. CDR3 in DNA: TGTGCCAGCAGCTTACTCCCGGGACTAAGCTCTGGGGCCAACGTCCTGACTTTC.

This clonotype was picked up a small number of times. The chain couples TRBV11-1 to TRBJ2-5; TRBD2 aligns across 7 bases. The germline V gene encodes CDR1 SGHAT and CDR2 FQDESV (reference sequence). With V trimmed by 3 bases and J by 3 bases, 13 bases remained unmatched. The CDR3 has 17 residues. The CDR3 region is CASSLDPGLLVEETQYF. The DNA of the CDR3 is TGTGCCAGCAGCTTGGACCCGGGACTACTTGTCGAAGAGACCCAGTACTTC.

The CDR3, as DNA: TGTGCCAGCAGCCAAAGGGGGAAGACCCAGTACTTC. This translates into CASSQRGKTQYF. The gene calls are TRBV14 and TRBJ2-5; weak D call: TRBD1 (6 bases). The CDR3 runs to 12 residues. CDR1 is SGHDN and CDR2 is FVKESK in the germline V gene. The V gene lost 2 bases and the J gene lost 6 bases, with 7 bases spanning the gap.

This clonotype was picked up a small number of times. The chain is built from TRBV4-2 and TRBJ1-6; D is unresolved. CDR1 LGHNA and CDR2 YNFKEQ come from the germline V gene. The V end lost 4 bases, the J end lost 8 bases, and 12 bases lay between the germline ends. This CDR3 is built from 14 residues. In nucleotides, the CDR3 is TGTGCCAGCAGCCGGCGGGGAGGCGATTCACCCCTCCACTTT. Translation gives CASSRRGGDSPLHF.

The chain links TRBV11-3 to TRBJ2-1; 11 nucleotides line up with TRBD2. The J segment lost 8 bases and the V segment lost 3 bases, leaving 6 bases of the junction unmatched. The V gene's germline CDR1 is SGHNT and CDR2 YENEEA. This CDR3 has 15 residues. This chain's CDR3 is CASSFSGGALYEQFF. CDR3 sequence (DNA): TGTGCCAGCAGCTTTAGCGGGGGGGCGTTATATGAGCAGTTCTTC.

In its sample, this clonotype was seen once. The chain is built from TRBV6-5 and TRBJ2-7; 13 nucleotides align to TRBD2. Losses at the gene ends were 2 bases for V and 7 bases for J; bases not matched to a gene: 17. This CDR3 comprises 19 residues. Germline CDR1 reads MNHEY; CDR2 reads SVGAGI. The chain's CDR3 is CASSYPRTSGGLSYNEQYF. In nucleotides, the CDR3 is TGTGCCAGCAGTTACCCCCGGACTAGCGGGGGACTCTCCTACAATGAGCAGTACTTC.

This clonotype appeared once. The chain recombines TRBV27 with TRBJ2-3; the match to TRBD2 covers 9 bases. The germline CDR1 and CDR2 sequences are MNHEY and SMNVEV (reference sequence). This CDR3 comprises 18 residues. J lost 0 bases, V lost 0 bases, and 7 bases had no gene match. This CDR3 reads CASSLSWVRGGSTDTQYF. In DNA form, the CDR3 reads TGTGCCAGCAGTTTATCCTGGGTGCGGGGGGGAAGCACAGATACGCAGTATTTT.

This clonotype has just a few counts. The J gene is TRBJ2-1, the V gene TRBV7-2, with 7 bases matching TRBD1. V shed 3 bases, J shed 3 bases, and the junction held 17 bases outside the gene matches. There are 19 residues in the CDR3. The germline V gene encodes CDR1 SGHTA and CDR2 FQGNSA. CDR3 in amino acids: CASSFRSNRGVDRYNEQFF. The CDR3 bases are TGTGCCAGCAGCTTCCGTTCGAACAGGGGTGTGGATCGCTACAATGAGCAGTTCTTC.

This clonotype has only a few counts. The chain couples TRBV10-3 to TRBJ2-7; D remains ambiguous. V lost 6 bases and J lost 5, with 14 bases in between. This CDR3 region has 13 residues. Germline V gene lookup returns CDR1 ENHRY and CDR2 SYGVKD. CDR3 residues: CAISDRAVHEQYF. The CDR3 coding sequence is TGTGCCATCAGCGACCGGGCCGTCCACGAGCAGTACTTC.

This clonotype was seen ten or more times. The chain carries TRBV7-2 and TRBJ2-7; D may be TRBD1 or TRBD2 (5 bases each). Trimming took off 6 bases at V and 0 bases at J, with 15 bases between the two ends. The CDR3 covers 15 residues. Germline CDR1 is SGHTA and CDR2 is FQGNSA. The DNA of the CDR3 is TGTGCCAGCAGTCTAGCTAGGGGCGGCTCCTACGAGCAGTACTTC. Its protein is CASSLARGGSYEQYF.

This chain links TRBV6-6 with TRBJ1-1, with TRBD1 identical over 10 bases. Unmatched junction bases numbered 11, after V lost 0 bases and J lost 7 bases. Per germline, CDR1 MNHNY and CDR2 SVGAGI (reference sequence). The CDR3 contains 17 residues. CDR3 region: CASSYSMSGQGTDEAFF. The CDR3 nucleotides are TGTGCCAGCAGTTACTCGATGTCGGGACAGGGGACCGATGAAGCTTTCTTT.

This clonotype was found a few times. The V gene is TRBV10-3, the J gene TRBJ2-7, with D unclear. Germline V lookup: CDR1 ENHRY, CDR2 SYGVKD. Trimming took off 8 bases at V and 1 base at J, with 9 bases between the two ends. The CDR3 is 12 residues long. CDR3 DNA sequence: TGTGCCATCGCGGCGGTATCCTACGAGCAGTACTTC. Translating it yields CAIAAVSYEQYF.

This clonotype turned up a few times. The gene calls are TRBV29-1 and TRBJ2-3; 9 bases are a match to TRBD1. Trimming cost V 4 bases and J 10 bases; bases outside gene matches: 12. Germline V lookup: CDR1 SQVTM, CDR2 ANQGSEA. The CDR3 runs to 14 residues. DNA of the CDR3: TGCAGCGTTGTGGGTGGGACAGGGATGGATCCGCAGTATTTT. Translating it yields CSVVGGTGMDPQYF.

The chain combines TRBV5-1 with TRBJ2-5; 9 bases map to TRBD2. With V trimmed by 1 base and J by 11 bases, 15 bases remained unmatched. The V gene's germline CDR1 is SGHRS and CDR2 YFSETQ. The CDR3 consists of 16 residues. The CDR3: CASSLNAAGGPDEQYF. In DNA form, the CDR3 reads TGCGCCAGCAGCTTGAATGCTGCGGGGGGGCCGGATGAGCAGTACTTC.

This clonotype was detected ten times or more. CDR3 sequence (DNA): TGCGCCAGCAGCCAAGATCTTCCCGGACAGGGTGGGGAGACCCAGTACTTC. Its protein is CASSQDLPGQGGETQYF. J is TRBJ2-5 and V is TRBV4-3; TRBD1 agrees at 8 bases. Trimming took 0 bases from V and 5 from J; bases not matched to a gene: 11. The germline V gene encodes CDR1 LGHNA and CDR2 YSLEER. The CDR3 has 17 amino acids.

This chain connects TRBV6-1 to TRBJ2-6; TRBD1 aligns across 7 bases. Trimming took 5 bases from V and 2 from J; bases not matched to a gene: 12. The CDR3 sequence is 18 residues long. CDR1 is MNHNS, CDR2 SASEGT, per germline. DNA of the CDR3: TGTGCCAGCAGTCCCCAGGGGGTCAGTTCAGCTGGGGCCAACGTCCTGACTTTC. It is translated as CASSPQGVSSAGANVLTF.

The chain employs TRBV7-2 and TRBJ1-2; 7 nucleotides line up with TRBD1. V lost 5 bases and J lost 4; bases outside the gene matches: 7. This CDR3 has 14 amino acids. In germline, CDR1 is SGHTA, CDR2 FQGNSA. CDR3 nucleotides: TGTGCCAGCAGCGAAACACAGGGGCGCTATGGCTACACCTTC. The encoded protein is CASSETQGRYGYTF.

The chain joins TRBV12-3 or TRBV12-4 to TRBJ2-3; D may be TRBD1 (5 bases). The length of the CDR3 is 16 residues. Trimming removed 1 base at V and 1 base at J, with 12 bases between. CDR3 in amino acids: CASSLDRRPGTDTQYF. CDR3 coding DNA: TGTGCCAGCAGTTTAGACAGGAGACCCGGCACAGATACGCAGTATTTT.

This clonotype came up a few times. This sequence joins TRBV7-2 and TRBJ2-1, with 10 bases lining up with TRBD2. This CDR3 contains 16 residues. Germline CDR1 reads SGHTA; CDR2 reads FQGNSA. Trimming cost V 5 bases and J 4 bases; bases outside gene matches: 8. CDR3 DNA: TGTGCCAGCAGCCCTTGGACTAGCGGAACTTACAATGAGCAGTTCTTC. This sequence encodes CASSPWTSGTYNEQFF.

The rearrangement links TRBV20-1 to TRBJ1-5; perhaps TRBD1 as D (5 bases). The CDR3 runs 15 residues. Germline V gives CDR1 DFQATT, CDR2 SNEGSKA (reference sequence). With 0 bases removed from V and 4 bases from J, the gap between germline ends came to 13 bases. The CDR3 loop is CSARDPRRDNQPQHF. The CDR3 DNA follows: TGCAGTGCTAGAGATCCCCGCAGGGATAATCAGCCCCAGCATTTT.

This chain connects TRBV7-9 to TRBJ2-7, with TRBD1 identical over 7 bases. The J call is doubtful: the DNA matches TRBJ2-5 better. The germline V gene encodes CDR1 SEHNR and CDR2 FQNEAQ (reference sequence). The CDR3 sequence is 12 residues long. CDR3 in amino acids: CAGDRVLETQYF. CDR3 DNA: TGTGCCGGAGACAGGGTTTTGGAGACCCAGTACTTC.

The chain couples TRBV29-1 to TRBJ2-1; possible D gene TRBD1, 5 bases. This CDR3 has 12 residues. CDR1 is SQVTM and CDR2 is ANQGSEA in the germline V gene. V lost 2 bases and J 7 bases, leaving 9 bases between the germline ends. CDR3 nucleotide sequence: TGCAGCGTTGAAAAGGGGTCAAATGAGCAGTTCTTC. It yields the protein CSVEKGSNEQFF.